This T cell receptor beta chain is from a study of neurological immune-mediated disorders. Overall study results and limits: The expanded clones of different subjects shared no CDR3 amino acid sequences (suggesting private repertoires in all groups). Multiple sclerosis patients had less TCR clonal expansion than even healthy controls, unlike HTLV-1-associated myelopathy. On phylogenetic grouping, the repertoires of 18 of 34 multiple sclerosis patients fell within one related-CDR3 cluster, constituting a possible signature.

This CDR3 has 13 amino acids. V lost 3 bases, J lost 4 bases, and 9 bases lay in between. This clonotype showed up many times. Its antigen is as yet unknown. The cDNA came from 5'RACE with 10-nucleotide random UMIs. TCRdb redid the calling of the 5' RACE reads with MiXCR, one entry per CDR3 protein. The profile shows roughly 67,000 distinct CDR3 sequences, over 4% of them singletons. The sequencing input was PBMCs. V is TRBV12-3 or TRBV12-4 and J is TRBJ2-5; TRBD1 is a possible D gene (6 bases). This clonotype was sampled from a man between 50 and 59 years old with multiple sclerosis. CDR3 DNA: TGTGCCAGCAGTTTCGTCAGGGGAGAGACCCAGTACTTC. It is translated as CASSFVRGETQYF.